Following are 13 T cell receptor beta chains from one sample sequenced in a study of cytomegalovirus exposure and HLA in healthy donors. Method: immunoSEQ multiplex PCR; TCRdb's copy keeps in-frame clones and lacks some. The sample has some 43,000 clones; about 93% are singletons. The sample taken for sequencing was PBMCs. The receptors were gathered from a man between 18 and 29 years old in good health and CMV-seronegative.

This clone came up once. The CDR3 region is CASSNAGRGGEKLFF. The CDR3 coding sequence is TGTGCCAGCTCTAACGCTGGAAGGGGAGGTGAAAAACTGTTTTTT. The chain carries TRBV18 and TRBJ1-4; a weak D match, TRBD1 (5 bases). V was clipped by 6 bases and J by 7 bases, with 18 bases between them. The CDR3 is made up of 15 amino acids. Germline V gene data show CDR1 as KGHSH and CDR2 as LQKENI.

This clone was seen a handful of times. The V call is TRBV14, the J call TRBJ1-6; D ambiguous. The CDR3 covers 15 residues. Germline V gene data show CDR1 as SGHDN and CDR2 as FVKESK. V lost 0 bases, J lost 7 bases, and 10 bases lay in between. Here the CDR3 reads CASSQDLGGNSPLHF. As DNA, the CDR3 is TGTGCCAGCAGCCAAGATCTCGGCGGGAATTCACCCCTCCACTTT.

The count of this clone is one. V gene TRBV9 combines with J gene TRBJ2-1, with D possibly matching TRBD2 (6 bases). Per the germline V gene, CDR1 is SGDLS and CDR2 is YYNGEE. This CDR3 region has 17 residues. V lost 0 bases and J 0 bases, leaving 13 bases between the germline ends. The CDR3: CASSVALRGSSYNEQFF. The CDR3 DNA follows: TGTGCCAGCAGCGTAGCTTTACGGGGGAGCTCCTACAATGAGCAGTTCTTC.

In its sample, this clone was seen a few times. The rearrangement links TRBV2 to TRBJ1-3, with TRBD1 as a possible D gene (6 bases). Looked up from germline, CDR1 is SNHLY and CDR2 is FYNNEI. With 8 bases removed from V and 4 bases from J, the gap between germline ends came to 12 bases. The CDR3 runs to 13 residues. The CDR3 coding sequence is TGTGCCAGCGGAGCAGGGGACGGAAACACCATATATTTT. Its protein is CASGAGDGNTIYF.

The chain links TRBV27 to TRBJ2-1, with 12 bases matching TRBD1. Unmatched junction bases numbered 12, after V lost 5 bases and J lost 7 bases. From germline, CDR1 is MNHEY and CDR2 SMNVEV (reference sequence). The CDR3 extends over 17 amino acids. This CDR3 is CASSVLPGTGGLNEQFF. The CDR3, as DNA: TGTGCCAGCAGTGTCCTCCCCGGGACAGGGGGCTTAAATGAGCAGTTCTTC.

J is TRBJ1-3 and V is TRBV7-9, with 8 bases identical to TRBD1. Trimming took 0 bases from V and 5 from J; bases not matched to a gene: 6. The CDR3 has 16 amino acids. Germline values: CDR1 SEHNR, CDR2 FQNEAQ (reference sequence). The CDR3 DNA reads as TGTGCCAGCAGCTTAGCCTCCGGACAGGGTAGAAACACCATATATTTT. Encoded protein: CASSLASGQGRNTIYF.

The CDR3 spells CASSVAGTRENIQYF. The CDR3 coding sequence is TGTGCCAGCAGTGTCGCCGGGACACGAGAAAACATTCAGTACTTC. V is TRBV27 and J is TRBJ2-4, with D possibly matching TRBD1 (6 bases). The CDR3 loop spans 15 amino acids. Germline loops: CDR1 MNHEY, CDR2 SMNVEV (reference sequence). Trimming took off 5 bases at V and 5 bases at J, with 16 bases between the two ends.

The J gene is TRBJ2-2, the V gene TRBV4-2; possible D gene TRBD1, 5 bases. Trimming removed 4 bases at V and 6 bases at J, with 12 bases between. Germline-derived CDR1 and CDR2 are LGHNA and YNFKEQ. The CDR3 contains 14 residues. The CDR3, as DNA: TGTGCCAGCAGCCTGGCAGGGTGGGCCGGGGAGCTGTTTTTT. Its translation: CASSLAGWAGELFF.

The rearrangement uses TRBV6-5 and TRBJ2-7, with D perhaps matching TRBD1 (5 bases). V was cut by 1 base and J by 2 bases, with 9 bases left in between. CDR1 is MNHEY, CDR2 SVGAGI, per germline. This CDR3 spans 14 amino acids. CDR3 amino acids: CASSYWRTTYEQYF. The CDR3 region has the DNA TGTGCCAGCAGTTACTGGCGGACAACCTACGAGCAGTACTTC.

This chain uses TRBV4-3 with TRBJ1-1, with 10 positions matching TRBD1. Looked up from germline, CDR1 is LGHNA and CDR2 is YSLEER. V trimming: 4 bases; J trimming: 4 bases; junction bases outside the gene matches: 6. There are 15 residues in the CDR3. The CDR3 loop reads CASSLTWTGGTEAFF. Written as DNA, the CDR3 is TGCGCCAGCAGCCTCACATGGACAGGGGGCACTGAAGCTTTCTTT.

The DNA of the CDR3 is TGTGCCAGCAGCAAAGACGTGGACAGGGGGCTTTACGAGCAGTACTTC. This encodes CASSKDVDRGLYEQYF. The V call is TRBV21-1, the J call TRBJ2-7; TRBD1 reflects the table's D call only, with no check against the DNA. TRBV21-1 is a pseudogene. This CDR3 has 16 amino acids.

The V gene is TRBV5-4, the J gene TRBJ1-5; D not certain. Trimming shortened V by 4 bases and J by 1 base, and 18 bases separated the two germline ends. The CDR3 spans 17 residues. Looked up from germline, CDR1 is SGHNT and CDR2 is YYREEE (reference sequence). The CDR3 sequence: CASSEGGSTRSNQPQHF. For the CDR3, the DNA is TGTGCCAGCAGCGAGGGAGGTAGTACCCGAAGCAATCAGCCCCAGCATTTT.

This CDR3 reads CSVATGNTEAFF. The DNA for the CDR3 is TGCAGCGTTGCGACAGGGAACACTGAAGCTTTCTTT. The V gene is TRBV29-1, the J gene TRBJ1-1, with D possibly matching TRBD1 (6 bases). Per the germline V gene, CDR1 is SQVTM and CDR2 is ANQGSEA. V was shortened by 4 bases and J by 1 base, with 7 bases between the two germline ends. This CDR3 comprises 12 residues.